The 8 T cell receptor beta chains reported below all come from one sample, sequenced in a study of tumor-infiltrating lymphocytes in localized non-small cell lung cancer. Some clones are missing from TCRdb's copy, which holds only in-frame ones; the method was immunoSEQ multiplex PCR. Of about 9,900 clones in the sample, roughly three quarters are singletons; the top ten hold under 25%. Sequenced material: lung tumor tissue. All receptors derive from a human donor with non-small cell lung cancer.

The CDR3 DNA reads as TGTGCCAGCAGCTTAGGCACTCACACTGAAGCTTTCTTT. Translating gives CASSLGTHTEAFF. The V and J genes are TRBV7-2 and TRBJ1-1; D gene unclear. This CDR3 has 13 amino acids. V was shortened by 1 base and J by 3 bases, with 6 bases between the two germline ends. CDR1 is SGHTA, CDR2 FQGNSA, per germline. The whole variable domain, remainder taken from reference TRBV7-2 and TRBJ1-1, is GAGVSQSPSNKVTEKGKDVELRCDPISGHTALYWYRQSLGQGLEFLIYFQGNSAPDKSGLPSDRFSAERTGGSVSTLTIQRTQQEDSAVYLCASSLGTHTEAFFGQGTRLTVV.

The chain uses TRBV7-9 and TRBJ1-3; D is uncertain. V was pared by 0 bases and J by 5 bases, with 11 bases between. Per the germline V gene, CDR1 is SEHNR and CDR2 is FQNEAQ (reference sequence). This CDR3 has 15 residues. Written as DNA, the CDR3 is TGTGCCAGCAGCTTAGCATCGACACGGAGAAACACCATATATTTT. Translation: CASSLASTRRNTIYF. The full variable domain, rest sourced from reference TRBV7-9 and TRBJ1-3, is DTGVSQNPRHKITKRGQNVTFRCDPISEHNRLYWYRQTLGQGPEFLTYFQNEAQLEKSRLLSDRFSAERPKGSFSTLEIQRTEQGDSAMYLCASSLASTRRNTIYFGEGSWLTVV.

The V and J genes are TRBV6-1 and TRBJ2-1, with 7 bases identical to TRBD1. Germline V gene sequence: CDR1 MNHNS, CDR2 SASEGT. The CDR3 extends over 14 amino acids. J was trimmed by 3 bases and V by 6 bases; bases with no gene match: 5. This CDR3 reads CASRAGTVYNEQFF. The CDR3 region has the DNA TGTGCCAGCAGGGCCGGGACAGTCTACAATGAGCAGTTCTTC.

CDR3 in DNA: TGTGCCTGGGGCAGAAGCTACGAGCAGTACTTC. Residues: CAWGRSYEQYF. This chain uses TRBV30 with TRBJ2-7; no clear D gene. The CDR3 extends over 11 amino acids. Between the trimmed V and J ends, which lost 5 bases and 3 bases, there was a span of 8 bases. Germline-derived CDR1 and CDR2 are GTSNPN and SVGIG (reference sequence).

This clone was detected a few times. V and J are TRBV19 and TRBJ1-5; 7 bases align to TRBD1. The germline V gene has CDR1 LNHDA and CDR2 SQIVND (reference sequence). The CDR3 is 15 amino acids. V dropped 6 bases and J dropped 1; count of bases not matched to a gene: 6. The CDR3 sequence: CASSFTGVSNQPQHF. For the CDR3, the DNA is TGTGCCAGTAGCTTTACAGGGGTGAGCAATCAGCCCCAGCATTTT.

The CDR3 coding sequence is TGTGCCAGCAGCCCAGGGACAGGGGGCAGTAATTCACCCCTCCACTTT. Protein product: CASSPGTGGSNSPLHF. The chain combines TRBV5-5 with TRBJ1-6, with 12 bases aligning to TRBD1. The ends lost 4 bases at V and 6 bases at J; junction bases unmatched: 5. Germline V CDR1 and CDR2: SGHKS, YYEKEE (reference sequence). CDR3 size: 16 residues.

The rearrangement links TRBV15 to TRBJ2-7; the D is unclear. This CDR3 has 13 residues. V lost 0 bases and J lost 3, with 6 bases in between. The germline V gene encodes CDR1 LNHNV and CDR2 YYDKDF (reference sequence). The DNA of the CDR3 is TGTGCCACCAGCAGAGACGTTAACTACGAGCAGTACTTC. Amino acids: CATSRDVNYEQYF.

This clone came up once. The V and J genes are TRBV10-2 and TRBJ2-7; D unresolved. Trimming stripped 3 bases from V and 1 base from J, with 7 bases between. The CDR3 is 13 amino acids. Germline values: CDR1 WSHSY, CDR2 SAAADI. For the CDR3, the DNA is TGCGCCAGCAGTGATGGGTTATCCTACGAGCAGTACTTC. Translating gives CASSDGLSYEQYF.